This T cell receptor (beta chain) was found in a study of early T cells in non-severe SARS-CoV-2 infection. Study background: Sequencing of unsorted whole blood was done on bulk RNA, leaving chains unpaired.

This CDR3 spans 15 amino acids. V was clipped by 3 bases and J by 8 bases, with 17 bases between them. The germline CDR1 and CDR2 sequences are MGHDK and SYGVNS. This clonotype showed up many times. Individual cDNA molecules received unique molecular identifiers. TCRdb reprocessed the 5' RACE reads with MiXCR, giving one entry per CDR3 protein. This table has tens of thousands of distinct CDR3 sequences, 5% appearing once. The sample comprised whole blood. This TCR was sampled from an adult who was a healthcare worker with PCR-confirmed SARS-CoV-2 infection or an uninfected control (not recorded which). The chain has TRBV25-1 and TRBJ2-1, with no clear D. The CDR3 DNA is TGTGCCAGCAGTGACCGGGCCCTGACAAATCATGAGCAGTTCTTC. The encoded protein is CASSDRALTNHEQFF.